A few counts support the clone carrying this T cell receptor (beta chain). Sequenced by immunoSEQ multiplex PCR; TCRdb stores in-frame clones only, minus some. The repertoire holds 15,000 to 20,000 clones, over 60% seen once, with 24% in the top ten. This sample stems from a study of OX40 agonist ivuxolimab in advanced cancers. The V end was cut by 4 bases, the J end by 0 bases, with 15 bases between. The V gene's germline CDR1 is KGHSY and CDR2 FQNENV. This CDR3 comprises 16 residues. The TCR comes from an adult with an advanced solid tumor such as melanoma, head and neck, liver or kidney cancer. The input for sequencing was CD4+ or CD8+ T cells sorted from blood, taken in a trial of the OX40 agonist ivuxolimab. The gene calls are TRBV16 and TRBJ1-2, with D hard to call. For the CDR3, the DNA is TGTGCCAGCAGCCTAAGCTGGGTCAGCTCTAACTATGGCTACACCTTC. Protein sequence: CASSLSWVSSNYGYTF.